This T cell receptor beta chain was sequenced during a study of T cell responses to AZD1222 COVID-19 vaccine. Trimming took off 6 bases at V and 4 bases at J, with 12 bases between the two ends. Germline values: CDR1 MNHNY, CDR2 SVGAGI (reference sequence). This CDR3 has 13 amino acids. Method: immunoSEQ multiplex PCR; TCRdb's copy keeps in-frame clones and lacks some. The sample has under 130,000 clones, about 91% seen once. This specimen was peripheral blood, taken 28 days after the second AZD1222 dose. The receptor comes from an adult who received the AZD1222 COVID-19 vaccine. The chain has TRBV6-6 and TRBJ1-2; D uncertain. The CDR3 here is CASSPSPTYGYTF. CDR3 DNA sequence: TGTGCCAGCAGCCCTTCGCCCACCTATGGCTACACCTTC.